This is a list of T cell receptor beta chains from one sample in a study of T cell repertoires in ileal Crohn's disease. Sequenced by immunoSEQ multiplex PCR; TCRdb stores in-frame clones only, minus some. This sample carries more than 60,000 clones, around nine tenths of them seen once, and the ten largest clones take under 2.5%. Sequenced material: ileal tissue. These receptors were collected from an adult with Crohn's disease. Each CDR3 is given with its conserved first and last residue. D genes are given only for firm matches. Part of the rows lack a size; the others show once, few, many or a class for expanded clones.

>TRBD1|NA|TRBV27|TRBJ1-5
TGTGCCAGCAGAGCCGCGGACAGGGAACTCCTCGTCAATCAGCCCCAGCATTTT
CASRAADRELLVNQPQHF
>TRBD1|NA|TRBV7-7|TRBJ1-3
TGTGCCAGCAGCTTAGCGGGACAGGGTGCAAACACCATATATTTT
CASSLAGQGANTIYF
>NA|NA|TRBV5-6|TRBJ2-1
TGTGCCAGCAGCAGAAAAAGACTACTTGAGAACAATGAGCAGTTCTTC
CASSRKRLLENNEQFF
>TRBD1|NA|TRBV5-1|TRBJ2-1
TGCGCCAGCAGCTTGGTCTCAGGGGGACGGAATGAGCAGTTCTTC
CASSLVSGGRNEQFF
>TRBD1|NA|TRBV7-9|TRBJ1-2
TGTGCCAGCAGCCCGCAGGGACAGACGCACTATGGCTACACCTTC
CASSPQGQTHYGYTF
>NA|NA|TRBV7-2|TRBJ2-3
TGTGCCAGCAGCTTAGTCCCTCAGGGGTTCCTAAGCACAGATACGCAGTATTTT
CASSLVPQGFLSTDTQYF
>NA|NA|TRBV19|TRBJ2-7
TGTGCCAGTAGTATACAAAATTCCTACGAGCAGTACTTC
CASSIQNSYEQYF
>TRBD2|NA|TRBV29-1|TRBJ2-3
TGCAGCATACTCGGCCGTAGCGGGAGTCGCACAGATACGCAGTATTTT
CSILGRSGSRTDTQYF
>NA|once|TRBV6-1|TRBJ2-1
TGTGCCAGCACTCAACAGGGCTACAATGAGCAGTTCTTC
CASTQQGYNEQFF
>TRBD1|once|TRBV11-2|TRBJ2-1
TGTGCCAGCAGCCCATGGACAGGGGACGGTACTGAGCAGTTCTTC
CASSPWTGDGTEQFF
>NA|NA|TRBV13|TRBJ2-1
TGTGCCAGCAGCCCGACCCTTGGAGGTGAGCAGTTCTTC
CASSPTLGGEQFF
>NA|NA|TRBV19|TRBJ2-1
TGTGCCAGTAGTCGAGGAGGGGGGGCCGGGTGGAATGAGCAGTTCTTC
CASSRGGGAGWNEQFF
>NA|NA|TRBV4-1|TRBJ1-3
TGCGCCAGCAGCCAAACAAATGGAAACACCATATATTTT
CASSQTNGNTIYF
>NA|NA|TRBV29-1|TRBJ2-4
TGCAGCGTTGCGGTCGACACAAACCCAAACATTCAGTACTTC
CSVAVDTNPNIQYF
>NA|few|TRBV5-1|TRBJ1-2
TGCGCCAGCAGCTTGACGGGGAGTAACTATGGCTACACCTTC
CASSLTGSNYGYTF
>TRBD2|NA|TRBV28|TRBJ2-3
TGTGCCAGCAGTCCTACGGGACTAGCGGGTTCCGTGACGCAGTATTTT
CASSPTGLAGSVTQYF
>NA|NA|TRBV4-1|TRBJ2-1
TGCGCCAGCAGCCAAGTTGGCCCCGACAATGAGCAGTTCTTC
CASSQVGPDNEQFF
>TRBD2|NA|TRBV29-1|TRBJ2-3
TGCAGCGCGGGGGGTGGAGATTCTATCACAGATACGCAGTATTTT
CSAGGGDSITDTQYF
>TRBD2|NA|TRBV18|TRBJ2-1
TGTGCCAGCTCCCCCGCAGCGGGGGTTTACAATGAGCAGTTCTTC
CASSPAAGVYNEQFF
>NA|once|TRBV28|TRBJ1-6
TGTGCCAGCAGTTTAATCCAGGCAGGCGTCGGGGGGCTCAATTCACCCCTCCACTTT
CASSLIQAGVGGLNSPLHF
>NA|NA|TRBV5-1|TRBJ1-5
TGCGCCAGCAGCTTGGGAACAGGGCCTAATAGCAATCAGCCCCAGCATTTT
CASSLGTGPNSNQPQHF
>NA|NA|TRBV18|TRBJ2-1
TGTGCCAGCTCACCCGGGATAAAAGGGGGTGAGCAGTTCTTC
CASSPGIKGGEQFF
>TRBD2|NA|TRBV18|TRBJ2-7
TGTGCCAGCTCACCATCGGCTAGCGGCTCCTCCTACGAGCAGTACTTC
CASSPSASGSSYEQYF
>NA|NA|TRBV2|TRBJ1-2
TGTGCCAGCAGCATTTTGACTGCTAACTATGGCTACACCTTC
CASSILTANYGYTF
>NA|NA|TRBV11-1|TRBJ2-1
TGTGCCAGCAGCTTAGTTTTCGACAATGAGCAGTTCTTC
CASSLVFDNEQFF
>NA|NA|TRBV5-4|TRBJ1-5
TGTGCCAGCAGCTCGGGGAATCAGCCCCAGCATTTT
CASSSGNQPQHF
>TRBD1|NA|TRBV11-2|TRBJ1-5
TGTGCCAGCAGCCCTAACGTGGACAGGGTAGGTAATCAGCCCCAGCATTTT
CASSPNVDRVGNQPQHF
>NA|NA|TRBV28|TRBJ1-2
TGTGCCAGCAGTTTCTCCCGGGTCGACTATGGCTACACCTTC
CASSFSRVDYGYTF
>TRBD1|NA|TRBV4-3|TRBJ1-2
TGCGCCAGCAGCCCAAGGACAGGCTTGAGGGGCTACACCTTC
CASSPRTGLRGYTF
>NA|NA|TRBV27|TRBJ1-3
TGTGCCAGCAGTTTAACAGCCTCTGGAAACACCATATATTTT
CASSLTASGNTIYF
>NA|NA|TRBV11-3|TRBJ2-7
TGTGCCAGCAGCTTATTGAGTGGCGGATACGAGCAGTACTTC
CASSLLSGGYEQYF
>NA|NA|TRBV15|TRBJ2-3
TGTGCCACAAGGAGGACTTTAGAAGGAGATACGCAGTATTTT
CATRRTLEGDTQYF
>NA|NA|TRBV30|TRBJ2-1
TGTGCCTGGAGTGAGGGGACTGGAGAGCAGTTCTTC
CAWSEGTGEQFF
>TRBD1|NA|TRBV7-2|TRBJ1-1
TGTGCCAGCAGCTTAAGACAGGGACGTCTAGGCACTGAAGCTTTCTTT
CASSLRQGRLGTEAFF
>TRBD1|NA|TRBV7-8|TRBJ1-5
TGTGCCAGCAGCTTGACAGGGCTCAATCAGCCCCAGCATTTT
CASSLTGLNQPQHF
>TRBD2|once|TRBV9|TRBJ2-7
TGTGCCAGCAGCGTAACCAGCGGGAGGATCTACGAGCAGTACTTC
CASSVTSGRIYEQYF
>NA|NA|TRBV5-8|TRBJ1-1
TGTGCCAGCAGCAACGCAGGGATGAGAACTGAAGCTTTCTTT
CASSNAGMRTEAFF
>NA|once|TRBV4-1|TRBJ2-1
TGCGCCAGCAGCCAAGGCCTAGGGGATGAGCAGTTCTTC
CASSQGLGDEQFF
>TRBD2|few|TRBV11-1|TRBJ2-7
TGTGCCAGCAGCCCCCCCGGGCGGGAGTACGAGCAGTACTTC
CASSPPGREYEQYF
>TRBD2|NA|TRBV28|TRBJ2-2
TGTGCCAGCAGTTTCCAGGGACTAGCGGCCGCCGGGGAGCTGTTTTTT
CASSFQGLAAAGELFF
>NA|NA|TRBV2|TRBJ1-2
TGTGCCAGCAGTGAAGAGGGTATTTCGCTAGGGGATGGCTACACCTTC
CASSEEGISLGDGYTF
>TRBD1|NA|TRBV7-3|TRBJ2-5
TGTGCCAGCAGCTCCGGTCCGGGACAGGGCCCCCCTGGGGAGACCCAGTACTTC
CASSSGPGQGPPGETQYF
>NA|NA|TRBV10-2|TRBJ2-3
TGCGCCAGCAGTGAGTCGACATCGGCGCAGTATTTT
CASSESTSAQYF
>NA|NA|TRBV11-2|TRBJ1-6
TGTGCCAGCAGCTTAATCCTTTCACCCCTCCACTTT
CASSLILSPLHF
>NA|once|TRBV5-6|TRBJ1-2
TGTGCCAGCAGCCGACGGGGAAGTCGCGGCTACACCTTC
CASSRRGSRGYTF
>TRBD1|NA|TRBV4-1|TRBJ1-1
TGCGCCAGCAGCCAAGTCTCCAGGGGGAAGCCTGAAGCTTTCTTT
CASSQVSRGKPEAFF
>NA|few|TRBV6-6|TRBJ1-4
TGTGCCAGCGACAGAGCAACTAATGAAAAACTGTTTTTT
CASDRATNEKLFF
>TRBD2|NA|TRBV6-8|TRBJ2-1
TGTGCCAGCAGTTACTCGCCGGGACTAGCGGGAGTAGGTAGCGACAATGAGCAGTTCTTC
CASSYSPGLAGVGSDNEQFF